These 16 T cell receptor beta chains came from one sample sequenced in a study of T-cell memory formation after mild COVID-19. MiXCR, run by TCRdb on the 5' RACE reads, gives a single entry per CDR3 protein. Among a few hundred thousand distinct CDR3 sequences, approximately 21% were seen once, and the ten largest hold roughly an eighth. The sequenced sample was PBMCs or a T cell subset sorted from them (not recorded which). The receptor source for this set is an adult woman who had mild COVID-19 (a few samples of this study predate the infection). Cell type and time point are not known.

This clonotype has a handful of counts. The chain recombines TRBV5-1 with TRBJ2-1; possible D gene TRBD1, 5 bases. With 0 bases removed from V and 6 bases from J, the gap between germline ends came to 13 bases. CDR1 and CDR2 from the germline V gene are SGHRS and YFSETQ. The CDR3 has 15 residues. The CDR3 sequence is CASSLVPGLSNEQFF. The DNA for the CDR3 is TGCGCCAGCAGCTTGGTGCCAGGGCTGAGCAATGAGCAGTTCTTC. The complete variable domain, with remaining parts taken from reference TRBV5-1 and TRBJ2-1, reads KAGVTQTPRYLIKTRGQQVTLSCSPISGHRSVSWYQQTPGQGLQFLFEYFSETQRNKGNFPGRFSGRQFSNSRSEMNVSTLELGDSALYLCASSLVPGLSNEQFFGPGTRLTVL.

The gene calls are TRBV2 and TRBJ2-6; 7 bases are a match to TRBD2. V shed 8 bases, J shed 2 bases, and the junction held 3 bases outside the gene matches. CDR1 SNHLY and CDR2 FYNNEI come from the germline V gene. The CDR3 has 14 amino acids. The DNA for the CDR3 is TGTGCCAGCTTACGGGGGGCTGGGGCCAACGTCCTGACTTTC. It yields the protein CASLRGAGANVLTF.

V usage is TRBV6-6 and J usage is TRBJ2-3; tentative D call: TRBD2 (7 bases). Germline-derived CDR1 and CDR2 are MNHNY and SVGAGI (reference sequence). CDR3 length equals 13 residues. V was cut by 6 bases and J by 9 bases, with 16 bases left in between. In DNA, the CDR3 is TGTGCCAGCAGACGGGGGGATGGGGGCACGCAGTATTTT. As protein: CASRRGDGGTQYF.

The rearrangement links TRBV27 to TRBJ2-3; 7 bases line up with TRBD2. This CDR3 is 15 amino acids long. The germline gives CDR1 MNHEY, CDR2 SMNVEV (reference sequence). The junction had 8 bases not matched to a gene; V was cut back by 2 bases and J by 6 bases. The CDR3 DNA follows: TGTGCCAGCAGTTTAGGGGGGGGGTGGAAGGATACGCAGTATTTT. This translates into CASSLGGGWKDTQYF.

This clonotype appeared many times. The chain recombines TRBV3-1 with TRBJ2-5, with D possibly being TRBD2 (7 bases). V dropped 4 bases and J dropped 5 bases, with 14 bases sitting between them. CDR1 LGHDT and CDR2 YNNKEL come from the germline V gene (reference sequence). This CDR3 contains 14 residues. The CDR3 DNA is TGTGCCAGCAGCCTTCCGGGGGGCTTTGAGACCCAGTACTTC. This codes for CASSLPGGFETQYF.

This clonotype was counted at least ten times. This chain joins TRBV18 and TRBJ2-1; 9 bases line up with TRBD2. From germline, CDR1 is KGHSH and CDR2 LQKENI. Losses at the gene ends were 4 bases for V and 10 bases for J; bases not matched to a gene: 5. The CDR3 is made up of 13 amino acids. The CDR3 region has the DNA TGTGCCAGCTCACGGAACAGCGGGGGGGAGCAGTTCTTC. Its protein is CASSRNSGGEQFF.

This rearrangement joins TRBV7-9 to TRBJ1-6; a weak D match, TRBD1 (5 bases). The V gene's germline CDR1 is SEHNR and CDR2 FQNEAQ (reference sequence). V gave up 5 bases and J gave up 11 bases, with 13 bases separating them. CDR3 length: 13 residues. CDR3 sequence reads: CASSARDSTPLHF. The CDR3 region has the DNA TGTGCCAGCAGCGCCCGGGACTCAACACCCCTCCACTTT.

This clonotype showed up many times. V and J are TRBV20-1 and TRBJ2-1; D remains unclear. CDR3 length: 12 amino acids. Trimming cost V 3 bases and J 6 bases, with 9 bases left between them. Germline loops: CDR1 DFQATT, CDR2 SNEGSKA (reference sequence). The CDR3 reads CSARKSSNEQFF. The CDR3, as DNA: TGCAGTGCTAGGAAGAGTTCCAATGAGCAGTTCTTC.

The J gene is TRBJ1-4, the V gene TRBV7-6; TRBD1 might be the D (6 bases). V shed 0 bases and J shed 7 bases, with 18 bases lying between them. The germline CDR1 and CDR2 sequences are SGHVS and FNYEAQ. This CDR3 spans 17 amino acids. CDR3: CASSLAQEGTRTEKLFF. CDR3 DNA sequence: TGTGCCAGCAGCTTAGCGCAGGAAGGGACAAGGACTGAAAAACTGTTTTTT.

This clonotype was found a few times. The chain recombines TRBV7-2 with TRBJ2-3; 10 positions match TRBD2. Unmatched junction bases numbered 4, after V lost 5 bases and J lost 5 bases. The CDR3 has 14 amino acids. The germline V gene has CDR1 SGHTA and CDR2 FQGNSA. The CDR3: CASSKRGGKDTQYF. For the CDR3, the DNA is TGTGCCAGCAGCAAGCGGGGGGGAAAAGATACGCAGTATTTT.

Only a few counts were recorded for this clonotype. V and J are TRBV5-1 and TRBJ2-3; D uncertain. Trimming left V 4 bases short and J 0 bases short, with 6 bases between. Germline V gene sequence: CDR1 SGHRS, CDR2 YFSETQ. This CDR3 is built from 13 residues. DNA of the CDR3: TGCGCCAGCAGCGACCATAGCACAGATACGCAGTATTTT. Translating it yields CASSDHSTDTQYF.

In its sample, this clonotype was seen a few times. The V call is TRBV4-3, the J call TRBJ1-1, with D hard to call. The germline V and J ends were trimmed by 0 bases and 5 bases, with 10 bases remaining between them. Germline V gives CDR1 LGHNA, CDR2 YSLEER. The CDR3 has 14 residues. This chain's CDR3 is CASSQDVWVTEAFF. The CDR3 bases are TGCGCCAGCAGCCAAGATGTTTGGGTTACTGAAGCTTTCTTT.

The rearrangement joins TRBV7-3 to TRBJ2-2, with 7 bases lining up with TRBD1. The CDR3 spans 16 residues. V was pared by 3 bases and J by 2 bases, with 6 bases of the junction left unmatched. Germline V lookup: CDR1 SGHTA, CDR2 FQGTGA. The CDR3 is CASSFRDRVNTGELFF. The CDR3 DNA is TGTGCCAGCAGCTTTCGAGACAGGGTAAACACCGGGGAGCTGTTTTTT. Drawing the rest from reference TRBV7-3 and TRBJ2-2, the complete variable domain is GAGVSQTPSNKVTEKGKYVELRCDPISGHTALYWYRQSLGQGPEFLIYFQGTGAADDSGLPNDRFFAVRPEGSVSTLKIQRTERGDSAVYLCASSFRDRVNTGELFFGEGSRLTVL.

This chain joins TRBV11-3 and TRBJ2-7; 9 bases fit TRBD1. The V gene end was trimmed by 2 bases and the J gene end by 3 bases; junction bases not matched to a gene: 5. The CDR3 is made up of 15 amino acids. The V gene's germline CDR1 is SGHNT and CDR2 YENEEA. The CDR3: CASSLTGTGRYEQYF. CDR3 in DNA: TGTGCCAGCAGCTTAACCGGGACAGGGCGCTACGAGCAGTACTTC.

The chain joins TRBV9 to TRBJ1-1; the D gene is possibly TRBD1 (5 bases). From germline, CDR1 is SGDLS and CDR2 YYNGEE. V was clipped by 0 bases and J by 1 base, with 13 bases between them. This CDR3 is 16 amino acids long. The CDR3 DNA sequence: TGTGCCAGCAGCGTAGGCTCAGGGATAGCGAACACTGAAGCTTTCTTT. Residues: CASSVGSGIANTEAFF. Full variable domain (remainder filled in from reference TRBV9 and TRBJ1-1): DSGVTQTPKHLITATGQRVTLRCSPRSGDLSVYWYQQSLDQGLQFLIQYYNGEERAKGNILERFSAQQFPDLHSELNLSSLELGDSALYFCASSVGSGIANTEAFFGQGTRLTVV.

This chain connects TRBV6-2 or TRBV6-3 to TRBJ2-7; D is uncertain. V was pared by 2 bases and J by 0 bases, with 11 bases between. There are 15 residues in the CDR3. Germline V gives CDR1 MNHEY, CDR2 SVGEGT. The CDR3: CASSYVTDPSYEQYF. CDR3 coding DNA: TGTGCCAGCAGTTACGTGACGGACCCCTCCTACGAGCAGTACTTC.